The 19 T cell receptor beta chains below come from one sample, sequenced in a study of blood T cell repertoires in COVID-19. Profiled with immunoSEQ multiplex PCR; TCRdb holds only in-frame clones, not every one. The data show around 110,000 clones, 65% to 85% seen once. Sequenced: peripheral blood. The source is a woman aged 70 to 79 with acute or convalescent COVID-19.

The chain is built from TRBV30 and TRBJ1-2, with D perhaps TRBD1 (5 bases). V was cut by 7 bases and J by 10 bases, with 22 bases left in between. Looked up from germline, CDR1 is GTSNPN and CDR2 is SVGIG (reference sequence). This CDR3 spans 13 amino acids. The DNA for the CDR3 is TGTGCCTTGGACCGCGGGGCCTCCAGCTTCTACACCTTC. Translating it yields CALDRGASSFYTF.

The chain recombines TRBV2 with TRBJ2-2; possibly TRBD1 for D (5 bases). Trimming took 3 bases from V and 3 from J, leaving 11 bases between them. Looked up from germline, CDR1 is SNHLY and CDR2 is FYNNEI. The CDR3 sequence is 15 residues long. The CDR3 coding sequence is TGTGCCAGCAGTGATTTAGGGGTCCACACCGGGGAGCTGTTTTTT. This encodes CASSDLGVHTGELFF.

This rearrangement joins TRBV11-2 to TRBJ2-1; no clear D. Per the germline V gene, CDR1 is SGHAT and CDR2 is FQNNGV. This CDR3 is 14 amino acids long. The V end was cut by 6 bases, the J end by 9 bases, with 18 bases between. In DNA form, the CDR3 reads TGTGCCAGCAGTTCCTCCTTGACCGCAGGTGAGCAGTTCTTC. As protein: CASSSSLTAGEQFF.

The CDR3 reads CASSYTENYGYTF. Here the CDR3 DNA reads TGTGCCAGCAGTTACACAGAGAACTATGGCTACACCTTC. V and J are TRBV12-3 or TRBV12-4 and TRBJ1-2; the D is unclear. V was trimmed by 4 bases and J by 2 bases, leaving 8 bases between them. The CDR3 contains 13 residues.

The chain links TRBV2 to TRBJ2-4, with 11 bases aligning to TRBD2. The germline CDR1 and CDR2 sequences are SNHLY and FYNNEI. V lost 3 bases to trimming and J lost 0 bases; unmatched junction nucleotides: 7. This CDR3 has 18 amino acids. CDR3 DNA sequence: TGTGCCAGCAGTGAGTTTAGCGGGGGGGCCCTAGCCAAAAACATTCAGTACTTC. Amino acids: CASSEFSGGALAKNIQYF.

This chain links TRBV19 with TRBJ1-6; D not certain. V shed 6 bases and J shed 9 bases, with 18 bases lying between them. Looked up from germline, CDR1 is LNHDA and CDR2 is SQIVND (reference sequence). The length of the CDR3 is 15 residues. CDR3 nucleotides: TGTGCCAGTAGGCTCCAAATAGGTGGGCTTTCACCCCTCCACTTT. Translating gives CASRLQIGGLSPLHF.

The CDR3 coding sequence is TGTGCTAGTGGTTTCCATGGACAGGGGCCTGAAGCTTTCTTT. Translating it yields CASGFHGQGPEAFF. The gene calls are TRBV12-5 and TRBJ1-1; 9 bases align to TRBD1. The CDR3 has 14 residues. V dropped 3 bases and J dropped 6; count of bases not matched to a gene: 5. Germline V gives CDR1 LGHNT, CDR2 FRNRAP.

This clone came up a few times. The rearrangement uses TRBV6-6 and TRBJ2-5, with D unclear. V gave up 9 bases and J gave up 2 bases, with 16 bases separating them. This CDR3 spans 14 amino acids. In germline, CDR1 is MNHNY, CDR2 SVGAGI (reference sequence). The CDR3, as DNA: TGTGCCAGTCGTCTAGAATTCGGGCAAGAGACCCAGTACTTC. Encoded protein: CASRLEFGQETQYF.

This clone has just a few counts. V usage is TRBV6-1 and J usage is TRBJ1-1; D remains ambiguous. Germline V lookup: CDR1 MNHNS, CDR2 SASEGT. The CDR3 has 15 amino acids. Trimming stripped 2 bases from V and 1 base from J, with 11 bases between. The chain's CDR3 is CASSELAFGNTEAFF. CDR3 coding DNA: TGTGCCAGCAGTGAACTAGCGTTTGGGAACACTGAAGCTTTCTTT.

This sequence joins TRBV11-3 and TRBJ2-3; D is unclear. With 2 bases removed from V and 5 bases from J, the gap between germline ends came to 11 bases. The CDR3 loop spans 14 amino acids. The germline CDR1 and CDR2 sequences are SGHNT and YENEEA. The CDR3 DNA reads as TGTGCCAGCAGCTTATCCGGGTCGATAGATACGCAGTATTTT. Its protein product is CASSLSGSIDTQYF.

V is TRBV7-3 and J is TRBJ2-1, with D possibly TRBD2 on 5 matching bases. The CDR3 spans 15 residues. Trimming removed 2 bases at V and 7 bases at J, with 15 bases between. In germline, CDR1 is SGHTA, CDR2 FQGTGA. CDR3: CASSLLGEPGNEQFF. Written as DNA, the CDR3 is TGTGCCAGCAGCTTACTTGGGGAGCCGGGGAATGAGCAGTTCTTC.

This clone is a singleton in its sample. The J gene is TRBJ1-2, the V gene TRBV20-1, with D unresolved. V was cut by 6 bases and J by 4 bases, with 6 bases left in between. Germline V gene data show CDR1 as DFQATT and CDR2 as SNEGSKA (reference sequence). The CDR3 contains 10 residues. CDR3 nucleotides: TGCAGTGCCCCCTCCTATGGCTACACCTTC. Its translation: CSAPSYGYTF.

This clone occurred a few times. The rearrangement joins TRBV3-1 (or the pseudogene TRBV3-2) to TRBJ1-4, with 7 positions matching TRBD1. CDR1 LGHDT and CDR2 YNNKEL come from the germline V gene (reference sequence). There are 18 residues in the CDR3. Trimming took 1 base from V and 3 from J; bases not matched to a gene: 11. This chain's CDR3 is CASSQVFPQGISNEKLFF. The CDR3 DNA reads as TGTGCCAGCAGCCAAGTTTTCCCACAGGGGATATCTAATGAAAAACTGTTTTTT.

The chain links TRBV2 to TRBJ1-1; tentative D call: TRBD1 (6 bases). Trimming removed 9 bases from V and 0 bases from J, with 11 bases in between. This CDR3 has 13 amino acids. Germline CDR1 is SNHLY and CDR2 is FYNNEI. CDR3 amino acids: CASMDSMNTEAFF. In DNA, the CDR3 is TGTGCCAGTATGGACAGTATGAACACTGAAGCTTTCTTT.

The chain is built from TRBV5-1 and TRBJ2-3; TRBD2 might be the D (5 bases). The CDR3 runs 14 residues. V was pared by 0 bases and J by 2 bases, with 7 bases between. Looked up from germline, CDR1 is SGHRS and CDR2 is YFSETQ. The CDR3 protein is CASSLGLATDTQYF. The DNA of the CDR3 is TGCGCCAGCAGCTTGGGGCTAGCCACAGATACGCAGTATTTT.

In its sample, this clone was seen many times. The CDR3 DNA sequence: TGTGCCAGCAGCGTAGTTAACGGGGAGCTGTTTTTT. It encodes CASSVVNGELFF. This chain links TRBV9 with TRBJ2-2; D is undetermined. Trimming left V 0 bases short and J 7 bases short, with 4 bases between. The CDR3 is made up of 12 amino acids. Germline V gives CDR1 SGDLS, CDR2 YYNGEE. Full variable domain (missing parts from reference TRBV9 and TRBJ2-2): DSGVTQTPKHLITATGQRVTLRCSPRSGDLSVYWYQQSLDQGLQFLIQYYNGEERAKGNILERFSAQQFPDLHSELNLSSLELGDSALYFCASSVVNGELFFGEGSRLTVL.

The CDR3 DNA reads TGTGCCAGCAGCCAAGTGGGGAACAGGGACAACCAGTACTTC. This gives the protein CASSQVGNRDNQYF. The chain has TRBV14 and TRBJ2-4, with D possibly being TRBD1 (6 bases). Germline-derived CDR1 and CDR2 are SGHDN and FVKESK. Trimming cost V 1 base and J 13 bases, with 17 bases left between them. The CDR3 consists of 14 residues.

The V and J genes are TRBV5-6 and TRBJ2-7, with 8 nucleotides matching TRBD2. CDR3 length equals 13 residues. Germline V gives CDR1 SGHDT, CDR2 YYEEEE. V lost 2 bases and J lost 5; bases outside the gene matches: 3. This chain's CDR3 is CASSLLAVDEQYV. For the CDR3, the DNA is TGTGCCAGCAGCTTACTAGCGGTAGACGAGCAGTACGTC.

The chain recombines TRBV7-9 with TRBJ2-2; TRBD2 agrees at 11 bases. The CDR3 covers 15 residues. The junction had 1 base not matched to a gene; V was cut back by 6 bases and J by 1 base. The germline V gene has CDR1 SEHNR and CDR2 FQNEAQ (reference sequence). The DNA of the CDR3 is TGTGCCAGCAGAGGGACTAGCGGGAACACCGGGGAGCTGTTTTTT. This translates into CASRGTSGNTGELFF. Looking up the rest from reference TRBV7-9 and TRBJ2-2 gives the full variable domain: DTGVSQNPRHKITKRGQNVTFRCDPISEHNRLYWYRQTLGQGPEFLTYFQNEAQLEKSRLLSDRFSAERPKGSFSTLEIQRTEQGDSAMYLCASRGTSGNTGELFFGEGSRLTVL.